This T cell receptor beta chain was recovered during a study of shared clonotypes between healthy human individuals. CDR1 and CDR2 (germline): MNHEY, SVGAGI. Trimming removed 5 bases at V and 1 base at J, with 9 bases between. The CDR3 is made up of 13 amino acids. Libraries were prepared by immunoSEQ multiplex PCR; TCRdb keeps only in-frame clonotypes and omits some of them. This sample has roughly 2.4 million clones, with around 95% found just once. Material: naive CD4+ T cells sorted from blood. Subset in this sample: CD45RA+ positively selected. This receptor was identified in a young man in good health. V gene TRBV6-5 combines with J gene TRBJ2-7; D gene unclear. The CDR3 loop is CASSPGPSYEQYF. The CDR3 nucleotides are TGTGCCAGCAGTCCCGGACCGTCCTACGAGCAGTACTTC.